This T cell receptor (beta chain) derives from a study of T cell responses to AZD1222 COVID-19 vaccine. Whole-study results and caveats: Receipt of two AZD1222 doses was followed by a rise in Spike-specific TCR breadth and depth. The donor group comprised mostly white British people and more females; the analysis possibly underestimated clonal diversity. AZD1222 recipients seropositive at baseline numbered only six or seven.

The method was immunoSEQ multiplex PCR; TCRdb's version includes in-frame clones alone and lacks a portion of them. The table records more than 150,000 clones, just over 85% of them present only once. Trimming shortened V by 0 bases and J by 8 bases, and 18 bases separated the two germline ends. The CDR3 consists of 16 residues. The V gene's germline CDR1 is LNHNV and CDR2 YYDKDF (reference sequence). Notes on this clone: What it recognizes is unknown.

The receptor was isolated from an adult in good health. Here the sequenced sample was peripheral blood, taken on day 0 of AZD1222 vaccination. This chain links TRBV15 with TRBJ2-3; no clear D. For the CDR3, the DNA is TGTGCCACCAGCAGAGATCTCGCAGACCCCACTGTTACGCAGTATTTT. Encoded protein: CATSRDLADPTVTQYF.